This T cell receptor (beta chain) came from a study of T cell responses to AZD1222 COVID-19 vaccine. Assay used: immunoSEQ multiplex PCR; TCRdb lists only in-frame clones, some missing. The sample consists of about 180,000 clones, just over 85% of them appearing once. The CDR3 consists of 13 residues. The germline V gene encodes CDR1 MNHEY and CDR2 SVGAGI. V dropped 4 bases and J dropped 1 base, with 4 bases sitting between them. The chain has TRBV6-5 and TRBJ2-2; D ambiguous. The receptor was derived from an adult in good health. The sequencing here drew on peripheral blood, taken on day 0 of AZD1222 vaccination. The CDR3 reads CASSSWNTGELFF. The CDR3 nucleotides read TGTGCCAGCAGTTCCTGGAACACCGGGGAGCTGTTTTTT.